Included here is one T cell receptor (beta chain) sequence, with context. Antigen specificity is unknown. This entry belongs to a study of cytomegalovirus exposure and HLA in healthy donors. Findings and limits, study-wide: Rarity held for most TCR sequences, but there were some public TCRs that occurred in many donors. For cytomegalovirus status, the classifier reportedly gave diagnoses with high specificity and sensitivity. Among TCR beta chains, those listed as cytomegalovirus-associated numbered under 200.

V was pared by 2 bases and J by 4 bases, with 1 base of the junction left unmatched. CDR3 length: 15 residues. CDR1 SGHAT and CDR2 FQNNGV come from the germline V gene. Method: immunoSEQ multiplex PCR; TCRdb's copy keeps in-frame clones and lacks some. Of about 220,000 clones in the sample, 75% to 95% were seen once. This chain joins TRBV11-2 and TRBJ2-1; 11 bases fit TRBD2. Sequencing input: PBMCs. The clonotype originates from a woman aged 18-29 years in good health and CMV-seronegative. Here the CDR3 DNA reads TGTGCCAGCAGCTTATTAGCGGGAGGGTACAATGAGCAGTTCTTC. This encodes CASSLLAGGYNEQFF. Supplemented by reference TRBV11-2 and TRBJ2-1, the full variable domain reads EAGVAQSPRYKIIEKRQSVAFWCNPISGHATLYWYQQILGQGPKLLIQFQNNGVVDDSQLPKDRFSAERLKGVDSTLKIQPAKLEDSAVYLCASSLLAGGYNEQFFGPGTRLTVL.